The 10 T cell receptor beta chains listed next were all sequenced from one sample in a study of blood T cell repertoires in COVID-19. Profiled with immunoSEQ multiplex PCR; TCRdb holds only in-frame clones, not every one. The sample carries under 250,000 clones, roughly 91% recorded once. The sequenced sample was peripheral blood. The receptors originated from a man aged 25 to 40 with COVID-19, enrolled during active disease.

J is TRBJ2-3 and V is TRBV7-9; TRBD2 might be the D (7 bases). Germline CDR1 reads SEHNR; CDR2 reads FQNEAQ (reference sequence). CDR3 size: 16 residues. With 2 bases removed from V and 4 bases from J, the gap between germline ends came to 16 bases. CDR3 DNA: TGTGCCAGCAGCTTAATGTTTAGGGGGGGTGCAGATACGCAGTATTTT. This sequence encodes CASSLMFRGGADTQYF.

V and J are TRBV11-2 and TRBJ2-3; maybe TRBD2 (7 bases). Trimming took 1 base from V and 5 from J, leaving 16 bases between them. There are 16 residues in the CDR3. Germline V gene lookup returns CDR1 SGHAT and CDR2 FQNNGV. The CDR3, as DNA: TGTGCCAGCAGCTTAGTTGAGGGGGGGCCCGGAGATACGCAGTATTTT. Translation gives CASSLVEGGPGDTQYF.

The chain joins TRBV19 to TRBJ2-1; TRBD2 might be the D (5 bases). CDR1 LNHDA and CDR2 SQIVND come from the germline V gene (reference sequence). This CDR3 is 14 amino acids long. The ends were cut back, 3 bases at V and 6 bases at J, with 12 bases in the middle. The CDR3 is CASSIPPRGNEQFF. Written as DNA, the CDR3 is TGTGCCAGTAGTATTCCCCCACGGGGCAATGAGCAGTTCTTC. Using reference TRBV19 and TRBJ2-1 for the parts outside the CDR3, the full variable domain is DGGITQSPKYLFRKEGQNVTLSCEQNLNHDAMYWYRQDPGQGLRLIYYSQIVNDFQKGDIAEGYSVSREKKESFPLTVTSAQKNPTAFYLCASSIPPRGNEQFFGPGTRLTVL.

This chain joins TRBV5-1 and TRBJ1-5; TRBD1 aligns across 10 bases. The junction had 4 bases not matched to a gene; V was cut back by 4 bases and J by 3 bases. The CDR3 runs 15 residues. Germline-derived CDR1 and CDR2 are SGHRS and YFSETQ. The CDR3 region has the DNA TGCGCCAGCAGCCCGGGACAGGGGAACAATCAGCCCCAGCATTTT. It specifies CASSPGQGNNQPQHF.

The chain recombines TRBV18 with TRBJ1-6, with 8 bases that match TRBD1. This CDR3 contains 15 residues. CDR1 and CDR2 (germline): KGHSH, LQKENI. V lost 2 bases, J lost 10 bases, and 7 bases stayed unmatched. In nucleotides, the CDR3 is TGTGCCAGCTCACCAGGCAGGGGGCTTGAATCACCCCTCCACTTT. Protein product: CASSPGRGLESPLHF.

V and J are TRBV5-4 and TRBJ2-3; 9 bases match TRBD2. The junction had 3 bases not matched to a gene; V was cut back by 4 bases and J by 3 bases. The CDR3 has 14 amino acids. CDR1 and CDR2 (germline): SGHNT, YYREEE (reference sequence). The CDR3, as DNA: TGTGCCAGCAGCCGCGGGGGGGGAACAGATACGCAGTATTTT. It translates to CASSRGGGTDTQYF.

This sequence joins TRBV15 and TRBJ1-4; D perhaps matches TRBD1 (5 bases). The V gene lost 1 base and the J gene lost 9 bases, with 12 bases spanning the gap. The CDR3 sequence is 14 residues long. Germline CDR1 and CDR2: LNHNV and YYDKDF (reference sequence). Here the CDR3 reads CATSRGQGGKKLFF. The CDR3, as DNA: TGTGCCACCAGCAGAGGGCAGGGAGGGAAAAAACTGTTTTTT.

This chain links TRBV10-3 with TRBJ2-7, with TRBD2 matching 7 bases. After removal of 7 bases from V and 0 bases from J, the junction contained 9 bases not matched to a gene. The V gene's germline CDR1 is ENHRY and CDR2 SYGVKD. CDR3 length equals 15 residues. The CDR3: CAINSGRGSSYEQYF. CDR3 coding DNA: TGTGCCATCAATAGCGGGCGGGGGAGCTCCTACGAGCAGTACTTC.

The chain combines TRBV27 with TRBJ1-5, with 9 bases lining up with TRBD1. V shed 6 bases, J shed 4 bases, and the junction held 7 bases outside the gene matches. CDR1 and CDR2 from the germline V gene are MNHEY and SMNVEV (reference sequence). The CDR3 contains 15 residues. The CDR3 loop is CASRSGTGLNQPQHF. CDR3 DNA sequence: TGTGCCAGCAGGTCGGGGACAGGGCTTAATCAGCCCCAGCATTTT.

The chain uses TRBV27 and TRBJ2-6; a weak D match, TRBD1 (6 bases). This CDR3 has 15 residues. The germline V gene has CDR1 MNHEY and CDR2 SMNVEV (reference sequence). V lost 2 bases and J lost 4, with 9 bases in between. CDR3 in amino acids: CASSLTGYGANVLTF. The CDR3 DNA is TGTGCCAGCAGTTTAACAGGGTACGGGGCCAACGTCCTGACTTTC. Full variable domain (remainder filled in from reference TRBV27 and TRBJ2-6): EAQVTQNPRYLITVTGKKLTVTCSQNMNHEYMSWYRQDPGLGLRQIYYSMNVEVTDKGDVPEGYKVSRKEKRNFPLILESPSPNQTSLYFCASSLTGYGANVLTFGAGSRLTVL.